Given below is one TCR beta chain in context. This sample stems from a study of blood T cell repertoires in COVID-19. Across the study: From T cells, B-cell-depleted T cells, or PBMCs came the material, which was cDNA or gDNA.

Clones were sequenced by immunoSEQ multiplex PCR, and TCRdb holds only the in-frame ones, with some missing. The sample has about 60,000 clones, around 80% seen once. This CDR3 contains 17 residues. Germline CDR1 and CDR2: MDHEN and SYDVKM. The V and J ends lost 4 bases and 0 bases respectively, with 16 bases between them. The J gene is TRBJ1-5, the V gene TRBV28; D is undetermined. The source of this sequence is a woman at least 80 years old with acute or convalescent COVID-19. The source material was peripheral blood. The CDR3 is CASSSLGQQYSNQPQHF. DNA of the CDR3: TGTGCCAGCAGTTCCCTTGGGCAGCAATATAGCAATCAGCCCCAGCATTTT.